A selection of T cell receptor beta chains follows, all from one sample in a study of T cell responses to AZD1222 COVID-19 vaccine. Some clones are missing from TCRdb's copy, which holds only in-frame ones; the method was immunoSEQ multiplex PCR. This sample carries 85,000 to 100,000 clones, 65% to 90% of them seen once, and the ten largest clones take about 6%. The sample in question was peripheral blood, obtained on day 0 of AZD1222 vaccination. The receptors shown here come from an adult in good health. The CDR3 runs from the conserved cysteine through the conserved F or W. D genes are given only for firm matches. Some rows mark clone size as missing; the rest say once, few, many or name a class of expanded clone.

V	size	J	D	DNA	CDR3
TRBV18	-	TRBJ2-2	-	TGTGCCAGCTCACCACAGACGAACACCGGGGAGCTGTTTTTT	CASSPQTNTGELFF
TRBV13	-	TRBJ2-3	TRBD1	TGTGCCAGCAGCTCAAAAGACAGGGGTAACGGAGATACGCAGTATTTT	CASSSKDRGNGDTQYF
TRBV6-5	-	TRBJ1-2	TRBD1	TGTGCCAGCAGTTACTCTTGGGACAGTAACTATGGCTACACCTTC	CASSYSWDSNYGYTF
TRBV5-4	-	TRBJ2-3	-	TGTGCCAGCAGCTTGCGCCATGTCGGGGCAGATACGCAGTATTTT	CASSLRHVGADTQYF
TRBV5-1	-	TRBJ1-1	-	TGCGCCAGCAGGGTGGTTTTAGGGGACACTGAAGCTTTCTTT	CASRVVLGDTEAFF
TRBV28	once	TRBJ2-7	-	TGTGCCAGCAGTTTACCTTGGGGCTCCTACGAGCAGTACTTC	CASSLPWGSYEQYF
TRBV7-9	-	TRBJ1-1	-	TGTGCCAGCAGCTTAATCGGGGGAAACACTGAAGCTTTCTTT	CASSLIGGNTEAFF
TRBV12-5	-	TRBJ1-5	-	TGTGCTAGTGGTTTTCGGGAGCCCCAGCATTTT	CASGFREPQHF
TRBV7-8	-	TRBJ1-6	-	TGTGCCAGCAGCACCGACGAGAGGACCAGCTCCTATAATTCACCCCTCCACTTT	CASSTDERTSSYNSPLHF
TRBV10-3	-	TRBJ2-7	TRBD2	TGTGCCATCAGTGAGACTAGCGGGGGGGCTAGGAGCGAGCAGTACTTC	CAISETSGGARSEQYF
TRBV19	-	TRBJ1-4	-	TGTGCCAGTAGTGTCATAATTGCAACTAATGAAAAACTGTTTTTT	CASSVIIATNEKLFF
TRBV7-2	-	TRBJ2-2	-	TGTGCCAGCAGCTTCTATAGCGGAAACACCGGGGAGCTGTTTTTT	CASSFYSGNTGELFF
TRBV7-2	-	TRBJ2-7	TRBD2	TGTGCCAGCAGCTTAGCGCCAACTAGCGGGGGTTACGAGCAGTACTTC	CASSLAPTSGGYEQYF
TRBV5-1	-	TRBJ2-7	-	TGCGCCAGCAGCACCCAGGGGACGGGTGAGCAGTACTTC	CASSTQGTGEQYF
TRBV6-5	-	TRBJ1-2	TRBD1	TGTGCCAGCTCCGGGACAGGGAACTATGGCTACACCTTC	CASSGTGNYGYTF
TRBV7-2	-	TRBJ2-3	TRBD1	TGTGCCAGCAGTCGCCCAACAGGGGGGAGCACAGATACGCAGTATTTT	CASSRPTGGSTDTQYF
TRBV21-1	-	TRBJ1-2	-	TGTGCCAGCAGCAATCTCCCAATCCATGGCTACACCTTC	CASSNLPIHGYTF
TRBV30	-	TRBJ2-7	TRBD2	TGTGCCTGGAGGCTAGCGGGAGGGCCTAGGTCCTACGAGCAGTACTTC	CAWRLAGGPRSYEQYF
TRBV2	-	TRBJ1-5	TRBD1	TGTGCCAGCAGACTCTCACAGGGGAACAATCAGCCCCAGCATTTT	CASRLSQGNNQPQHF
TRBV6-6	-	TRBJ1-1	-	TGTGCCAGCAGTGTGACCTACAGGTCTGAAGCTTTCTTT	CASSVTYRSEAFF
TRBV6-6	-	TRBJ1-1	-	TGTGCCAGCAAGGGACATCTGAACACTGAAGCTTTCTTT	CASKGHLNTEAFF
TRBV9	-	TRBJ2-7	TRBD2	TGTGCCAGCAGCGTAGAGGGAGCGGGGGGCGACGAGCAGTACTTC	CASSVEGAGGDEQYF
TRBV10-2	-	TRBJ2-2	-	TGCGCCAGCAGCGACGGGACGGGTGGCACCGGGGAGCTGTTTTTT	CASSDGTGGTGELFF
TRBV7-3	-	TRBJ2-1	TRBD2	TGTGCCAGCAGCTCCCTGGGACTAGCGGGAGGGTCGGGCGATGAGCAGTTCTTC	CASSSLGLAGGSGDEQFF
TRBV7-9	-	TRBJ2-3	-	TGTGCCAGCAGCCCCCGACGTGGGAGGGGGAGCACAGATACGCAGTATTTT	CASSPRRGRGSTDTQYF
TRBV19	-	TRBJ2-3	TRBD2	TGTGCCAGTAGTACTAGCGGGCCTACGGGAGATACGCAGTATTTT	CASSTSGPTGDTQYF
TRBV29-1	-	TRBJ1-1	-	TGCAGCGCTTCAGTTAACATGAACACTGAAGCTTTCTTT	CSASVNMNTEAFF
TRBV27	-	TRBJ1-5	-	TGTGCCAGCAGTTTCTTGGGTAGCAATCAGCCCCAGCATTTT	CASSFLGSNQPQHF
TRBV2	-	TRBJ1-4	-	TGTGCCAGCCGAACCACTTCAACTAATGAAAAACTGTTTTTT	CASRTTSTNEKLFF
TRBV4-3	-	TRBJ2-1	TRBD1	TGCGCCAGCAGCCTCAGGGGGTATGAGCAGTTCTTC	CASSLRGYEQFF
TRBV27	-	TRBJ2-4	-	TGTGCCAGCAGTTTTCTTTCTCTCTTAGCCAAAAACATTCAGTACTTC	CASSFLSLLAKNIQYF
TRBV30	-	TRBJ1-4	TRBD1	TGTGCCTGGAGAGGGGGCTCTAATGAAAAACTGTTTTTT	CAWRGGSNEKLFF
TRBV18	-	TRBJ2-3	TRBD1	TGTGCCAGCTCACCAAAAACATTGGACAGGGGAGATACGCAGTATTTT	CASSPKTLDRGDTQYF